This T cell receptor beta chain was sequenced in a study of cytomegalovirus exposure and HLA in healthy donors (TCRdb year 2017). Background on the whole study: According to an earlier analysis of a few hundred of the donors, about 179 million T cells yielded roughly 110 million unique TCR beta sequences and about 280 Gb of sequence data. Around 330 gigabases of sequencing data and 91 million or so unique TCR sequences made up an early release that covered approximately 620 HLA-typed donors. On average, roughly 240,000 unique TCR beta nucleotide sequences were sequenced per donor among some 430 genotyped donors of the cohort, with 15% to 20% of those sequences being non-productive. Of the roughly 420 genotyped donors, 81% were placed in the genetic ancestry cluster associated with self-reported Caucasian donors. The aim of the study was to test whether cataloging public T cell receptors could identify signatures of past pathogen exposure. A later genetic analysis used genome-wide SNP genotypes for about 60% of the roughly 700 donors, treating that subset as a discovery cohort. Besides the first cohort of roughly 660 subjects, a separate validation cohort made up of some 110 different subjects was used. The study combined high-throughput TCR immunosequencing, statistical association of individual TCRs with disease status, and machine learning to predict cytomegalovirus infection status. Rather than drawing on any new phenotypic data, the later analysis identified candidate immune exposures from TCR beta sequences and the way those sequences occurred across donors. A handful of DR-DQ haplotypes were treated as single units for association and clustering because of strong linkage in the cohort. All discovery cohort repertoires had been generated on a single sequencing platform. In a later analysis, previously published TCR beta repertoires from several hundred donors were re-analyzed and high-resolution HLA genotyping was added so that TCR occurrence patterns could be studied. The T cell repertoires of several hundred subjects were profiled by immunosequencing and related to cytomegalovirus serostatus. To decide whether each TCR beta V gene segment behaved as functional or pseudogenic, an earlier analysis of some 600 of the donors relied on high-throughput TCR beta sequencing. HLA typing included class I and class II loci at four-digit resolution. Typing coverage differed by locus: A, B, C, DRB1 and DQB1 were typed in roughly 629-630 donors, DQA1 in approximately 520, DPA1 in 600 to 610, and DPB1 in 450 to 480. Alongside the repertoire data, information on donor age, sex, ethnicity and CMV serostatus was compiled. Broad study findings and their caveats: Most CMV-associated TCR beta chains appeared to be HLA-restricted in a later analysis, and the HLA associations seemed to be driven largely by CMV exposure. Compared with equally common non-associated chains, HLA-associated TCR beta chains in a later analysis were more clonally expanded and had lower generation probabilities. In this cohort, only TCR beta chains were sequenced, and detectable features were limited by the absence of alpha or paired-chain data. The classifier was reported to diagnose cytomegalovirus status with high specificity and sensitivity in both the original cohort and the validation cohort. Immune exposure information for the cohort was limited to CMV serostatus. When HLA alleles, especially DR and DQ, strongly co-occurred, attributing TCR associations to individual alleles was difficult. In an earlier analysis of fewer than 750 of the donors, most TCR beta V segments were observed in productive rearrangements about 90% or about 30% of the time, broadly matching IMGT annotations. Most TCR sequences were seen in very few donors, while some public TCRs were found in many individuals. According to the authors, the approach could potentially be generalized to other disease states and immunological phenotypes. A later analysis associated some 17,000 TCR beta sequences with specific HLA alleles at a false discovery rate of 0.05. Correlated functional status among segregating V segments might be attributable to linkage disequilibrium, but an unknown experimental factor could not be ruled out. The presence/absence analyses assumed that sequencing depth was roughly uniform across donors, and that assumption may not be true. In vitro tests confirmed that a few of the cytomegalovirus-associated TCR beta chains recognize cytomegalovirus antigens. In a later genetic analysis, a missense DCLRE1C variant was associated with V-gene and J-gene trimming of TCR beta chains, and the association was replicated in an independent cohort. In a later analysis, TCR association rates were found to vary across HLA loci, with the most associated TCRs seen for DRB1 alleles and the fewest for HLA-C alleles. A further reported finding was that TCR beta sequences accurately predicted the HLA-A and HLA-B alleles for most subjects in the first cohort. A cluster of highly shared sequence variants was judged likely to represent a technical artifact of the sequencing pipeline. Some IMGT-functional V segments, including TRBV6-2 and TRBV6-3, could not be distinguished by the 87-base-pair reads and were therefore excluded. According to a later analysis, parvovirus B19, influenza, CMV and Epstein-Barr virus appeared linked to several top co-occurrence clusters. In the study, approximately 160 TCR beta chains were listed as associated with cytomegalovirus. Because some donors lacked HLA typing at each locus, the association tests relied only on the typed subset. Because counts were too low, some 17 rarely observed V segments, including chromosome 9 orphons, were left out of the earlier analysis of a few hundred of the donors. According to a later genetic analysis, donors in an Asian-associated ancestry cluster had fewer N-insertions in productive TCRs than the roughly 700-donor mean.

V is cut back by 6 bases and J by 6 bases, with 7 bases in the junction unmatched. CDR1 and CDR2 are read off the germline V gene as SGHTA and FQGNSA. The CDR3 measures 15 amino acids from cysteine to phenylalanine. Just the 45-base CDR3 DNA is kept, in frame starting at base 1. This clone was recorded only once. It lacks a known antigen. No clone much larger than this one lies a single base away; base qualities are absent. Libraries were built with the immunoSEQ multiplex PCR assay. For the multiplex PCR, a mixture combining 60 forward primers for TCR Vbeta segments and 13 reverse primers for TCR Jbeta segments was used. The CDR3 region of rearranged TCR beta genes was amplified from genomic DNA with a multiplex PCR assay. Amplified TCR beta libraries were sequenced as 87-base-pair reads on the Illumina HiSeq System. The source study handled its data this way. In a later analysis, around 80 million unique TCR beta chains were counted across the roughly 670 repertoires, and approximately 11 million of these chains were shared by at least two donors. Raw reads were error-corrected and collapsed into unique sequences with a nearest-neighbor algorithm that merged closely related sequences to remove PCR and sequencing errors. V, D and J gene segments were assigned by aligning CDR3 sequences to IMGT reference sequences. For a sequence to be retained, a match of at least six nucleotides to both a V gene segment and a J gene segment was required. A rearrangement counted as productive if the CDR3 had no stop codons and remained in frame with V and J, and every other rearrangement counted as non-productive. CDR3 was defined by IMGT convention, running from the second conserved V-encoded cysteine to the conserved J-encoded phenylalanine. The earlier analysis of some 600 of the donors excluded sequences that lacked an unambiguous match to a single V gene segment. In an earlier analysis of a few hundred of the donors, V segments were called functional above 56.7% productive rearrangements and were called segregating when the between-donor standard deviation exceeded 5%. A statistical classification framework was built to diagnose cytomegalovirus status from the catalog of TCR beta chain sequences. In a later analysis, TCR nucleotide sequences were compared against IMGT/GENE-DB human TR gene sequences so that V and J genes could be assigned. A later analysis assigned CDR3 sequences and most-parsimonious VDJ recombination scenarios with the TCRdist pipeline. In a later analysis, each TCR beta chain was defined by its CDR3 amino acid sequence together with its V-gene family, and reads lacking a unique V-gene family were excluded. A later analysis removed nearly 600 highly shared, low-generation-probability nucleotide sequences to deal with suspected cross-contamination and a sequencing artifact. A later analysis calculated a clonal expansion index for each public chain from normalized within-repertoire ranks of inferred template counts. Generation probabilities in a later analysis came from a VDJ recombination model fitted to out-of-frame rearrangements, and those results were checked against IGoR. Hypergeometric tests were used in a later analysis to score TCR-TCR, TCR-HLA and TCR-CMV co-occurrence, with a repertoire-size bias correction applied to the TCR pairs. In a later analysis, false discovery rates were estimated by permuting HLA or CMV assignments 20 times. A later analysis grouped co-occurring TCRs with DBSCAN, adding TCRdist sequence similarity when clustering within HLA-allele-positive subsets. For co-occurrence clustering, repertoires with fewer than 30,000 or more than 120,000 public chains were excluded, along with five repertoires with anomalous nucleotide sharing. In TCRdb, the immuneACCESS table is reduced to in-frame sequences with V and J assigned. These tables do not hold every clone; where another copy was compared, an unresolved V gene accounts for under half, and the others remain unexplained. That table gives V, J and clone size, and the DNA gave D and trimming. The sample profile shows 85,000 to 120,000 clones; roughly 76% of them were found once. The ten largest clones take up roughly 6% of the sample.

In total, 666 healthy bone marrow donors made up the cohort. All cohort members were sampled while nominally healthy, although unrecorded immune exposures were likely present. The donor tested CMV seropositive and was one of the 289 seropositive cohort members. Each donor provided a peripheral blood sample, and peripheral blood mononuclear cells were used for TCR beta sequencing. Genomic DNA was extracted from the blood cell samples with the Qiagen DNeasy Blood Extraction Kit. This receptor was taken from a woman between 50 and 59 years old in good health and CMV-seropositive. The sequencing input was PBMCs. Recombination linked TRBV7-2 to TRBJ2-2; 10 bases in between match TRBD1. The CDR3 loop reads CASSRDRGIAGELFF. Read as DNA, the sequence is TGTGCCAGCAGTAGGGACAGGGGAATTGCCGGGGAGCTGTTTTTT.